This T cell receptor beta chain originates from a study of blood T cell repertoires in COVID-19. Germline V gene lookup returns CDR1 LGHNA and CDR2 YSLEER. Trimming cost V 1 base and J 3 bases, with 16 bases left between them. The CDR3 is made up of 16 amino acids. Produced via immunoSEQ multiplex PCR; TCRdb's table is partial and in-frame only. The data contain almost 250,000 clones, about 89% of them singletons. The sequencing sample was made of PBMCs or T cells enriched from blood (not recorded which). The receptor's source is a woman aged 25 to 39 who had recovered from COVID-19. J is TRBJ2-7 and V is TRBV4-3, with TRBD2 as a possible D gene (6 bases). CDR3 residues: CASSQGLVERGYEQYF. CDR3 DNA: TGCGCCAGCAGCCAAGGACTAGTAGAGAGAGGCTACGAGCAGTACTTC.